This paragraph reports one T cell receptor (beta chain). Its antigen is not yet known. The sample holds no much larger clone one base away, and base qualities are not on file. TCRbeta CDR3 regions were amplified from genomic DNA by means of the immunoSEQ Assay, a bias-controlled multiplex PCR. Per the source publication's procedure: Nucleated cell counts per sample were estimated from amplification of reference gene primers within the assay. To quantify the absolute abundance of each unique TCRbeta CDR3 rearrangement, sequence reads were collapsed and filtered. Productive Simpson clonality was computed per sample as the square root of Simpson's diversity index over productive rearrangements. In TCRdb, the immuneACCESS table is reduced to in-frame sequences with V and J assigned. These tables do not hold every clone; where another copy was compared, an unresolved V gene accounts for under half, and the others remain unexplained. V, J and clone size derive from that table, while D and trimming were established from the DNA sequence. The sample includes fewer than 150,000 clones, with almost 90% observed a single time. The ten most abundant clones make up about 10% of the sample.

The sample belongs to a study of blood T cell repertoires in COVID-19 (dated by TCRdb to 2019 to 2021). Study-wide context: Collaborator samples came from the United States, Italy and Spain and covered acute and convalescent phases of COVID-19. The prospective study material was composed of cDNA or gDNA derived from T cells, B-cell-depleted T cells, or PBMCs. Subjects who had been exposed to COVID-19, were actively infected with it, or had recovered from it provided the deeply sampled blood TCRbeta repertoires that made up the dataset. The repertoires were made available in a free public database intended to serve as a resource for research on the immune response to SARS-CoV-2. Samples were obtained from the ongoing ImmuneRACE study (first 160 participants) and from over 1,000 subjects provided by 6 global collaborators. Sample metadata almost always included a de-identified subject ID, COVID-19 status, age in years and sex. HLA class I and class II types, where available, came from metadata supplied by the sample provider rather than from assay-based typing.

Inclusive of the bounding cysteine and phenylalanine, the CDR3 is 15 residues long. The retained sequence is limited to the CDR3, 45 bases, with the frame set at the first base. Per the germline V gene (reference sequence), SGHKS is the CDR1 and YYEKEE is the CDR2. V has 5 bases trimmed and J has 7 bases trimmed; junction bases matching no gene number 10. Each collaborating institution followed its own protocols to collect whole blood in K2EDTA tubes. Collaborator samples were shipped for TCRbeta analysis as frozen whole blood, isolated PBMCs, or DNA extracted from either sample type. The full study reports these points: The quantity of clinical and demographic metadata differed by source and by participant and was supplied without curation.

The origin of this receptor is a man over 45 with active or convalescent COVID-19. The rearranged segments are TRBV5-5 and TRBJ1-4; 8 bases in the junction line up with TRBD1. The sequenced material came from peripheral blood. The CDR3 region reads CASSKTAGTGEKLFF. The nucleotide sequence is TGTGCCAGCAGTAAAACCGCCGGGACAGGTGAAAAACTGTTTTTT. Joined to the reference TRBV5-5 and TRBJ1-4 proteins, this CDR3 gives the full variable domain: DAGVTQSPTHLIKTRGQQVTLRCSPISGHKSVSWYQQVLGQGPQFIFQYYEKEERGRGNFPDRFSARQFPNYSSELNVNALLLGDSALYLCASSKTAGTGEKLFFGSGTQLSVL.